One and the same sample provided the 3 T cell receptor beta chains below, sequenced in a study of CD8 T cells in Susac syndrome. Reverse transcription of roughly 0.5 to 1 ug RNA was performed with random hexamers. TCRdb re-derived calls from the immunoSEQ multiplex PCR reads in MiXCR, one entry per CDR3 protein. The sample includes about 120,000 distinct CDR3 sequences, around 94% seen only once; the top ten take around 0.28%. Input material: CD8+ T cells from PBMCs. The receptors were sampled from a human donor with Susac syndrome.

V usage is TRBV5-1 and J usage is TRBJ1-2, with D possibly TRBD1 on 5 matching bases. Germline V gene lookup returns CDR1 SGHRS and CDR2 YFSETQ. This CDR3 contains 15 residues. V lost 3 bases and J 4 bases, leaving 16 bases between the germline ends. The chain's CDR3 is CASSSEGVGLYGYTF. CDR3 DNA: TGCGCCAGCAGCTCGGAAGGGGTGGGCCTCTATGGCTACACCTTC.

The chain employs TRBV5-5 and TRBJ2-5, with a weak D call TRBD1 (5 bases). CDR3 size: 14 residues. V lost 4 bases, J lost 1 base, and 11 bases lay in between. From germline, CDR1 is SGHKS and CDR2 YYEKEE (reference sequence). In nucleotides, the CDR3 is TGTGCCAGCAGCCCCAGGGATTTCCAAGAGACCCAGTACTTC. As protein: CASSPRDFQETQYF. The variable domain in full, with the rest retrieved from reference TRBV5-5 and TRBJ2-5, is DAGVTQSPTHLIKTRGQQVTLRCSPISGHKSVSWYQQVLGQGPQFIFQYYEKEERGRGNFPDRFSARQFPNYSSELNVNALLLGDSALYLCASSPRDFQETQYFGPGTRLLVL.

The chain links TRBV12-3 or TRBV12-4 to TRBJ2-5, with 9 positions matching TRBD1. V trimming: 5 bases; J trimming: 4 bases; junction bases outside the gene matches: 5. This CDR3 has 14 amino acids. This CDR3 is CASSPGTGRETQYF. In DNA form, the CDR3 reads TGTGCCAGCAGTCCCGGGACAGGGCGAGAGACCCAGTACTTC.